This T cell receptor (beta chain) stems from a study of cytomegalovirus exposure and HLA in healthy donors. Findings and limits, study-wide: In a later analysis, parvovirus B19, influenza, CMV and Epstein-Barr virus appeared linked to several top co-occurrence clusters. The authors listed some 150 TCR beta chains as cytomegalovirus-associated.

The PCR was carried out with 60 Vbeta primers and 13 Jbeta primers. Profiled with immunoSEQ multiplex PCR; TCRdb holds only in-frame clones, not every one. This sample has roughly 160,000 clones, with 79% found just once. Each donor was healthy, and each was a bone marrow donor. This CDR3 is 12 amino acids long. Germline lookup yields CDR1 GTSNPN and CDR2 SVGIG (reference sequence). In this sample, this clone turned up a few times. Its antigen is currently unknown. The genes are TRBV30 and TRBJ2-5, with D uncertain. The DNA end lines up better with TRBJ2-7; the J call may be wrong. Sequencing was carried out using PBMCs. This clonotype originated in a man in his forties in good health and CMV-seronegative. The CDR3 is CAWSGLSYEQYF. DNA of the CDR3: TGTGCCTGGTCCGGTCTTTCCTACGAGCAGTACTTC.